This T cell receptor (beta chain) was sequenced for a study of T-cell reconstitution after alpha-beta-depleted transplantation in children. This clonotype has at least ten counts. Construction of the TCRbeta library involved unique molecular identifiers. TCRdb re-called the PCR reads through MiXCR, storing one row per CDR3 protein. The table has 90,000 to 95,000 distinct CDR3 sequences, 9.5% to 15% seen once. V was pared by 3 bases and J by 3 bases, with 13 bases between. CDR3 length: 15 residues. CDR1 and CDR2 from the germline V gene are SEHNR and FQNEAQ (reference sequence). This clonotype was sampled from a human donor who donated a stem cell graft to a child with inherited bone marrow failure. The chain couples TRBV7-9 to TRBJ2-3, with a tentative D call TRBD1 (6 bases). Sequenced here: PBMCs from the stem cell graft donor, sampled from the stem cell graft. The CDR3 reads CASSFAGARTDTQYF. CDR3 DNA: TGTGCCAGCAGCTTCGCAGGGGCGCGGACAGATACGCAGTATTTT.